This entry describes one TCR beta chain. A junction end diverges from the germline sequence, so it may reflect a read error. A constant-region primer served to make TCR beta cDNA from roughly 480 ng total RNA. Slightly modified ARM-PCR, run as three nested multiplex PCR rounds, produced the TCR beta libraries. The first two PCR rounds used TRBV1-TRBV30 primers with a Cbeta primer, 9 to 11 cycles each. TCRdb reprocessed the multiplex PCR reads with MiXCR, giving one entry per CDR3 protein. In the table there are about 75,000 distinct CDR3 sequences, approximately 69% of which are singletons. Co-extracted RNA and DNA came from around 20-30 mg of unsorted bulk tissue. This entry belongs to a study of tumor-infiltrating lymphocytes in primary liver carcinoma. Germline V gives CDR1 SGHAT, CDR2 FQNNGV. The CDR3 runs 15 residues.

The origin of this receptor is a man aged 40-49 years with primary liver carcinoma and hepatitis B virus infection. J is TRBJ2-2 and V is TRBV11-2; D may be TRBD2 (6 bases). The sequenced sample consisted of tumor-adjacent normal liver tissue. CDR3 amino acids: CVISLLGANTGGLFF. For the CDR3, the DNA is TGTGTCATCAGCTTACTTGGAGCGAACACCGGGGGGCTGTTTTTT.